This T cell receptor (beta chain) was profiled in a study of blood T cell repertoires in COVID-19. In the source study's methods: By means of reference gene primer amplification, nucleated cell counts were estimated. Repertoires were generated with immunoSEQ multiplex PCR, while TCRdb's copy carries only in-frame clones and drops some. D and trimming were read from the DNA, whereas the V and J calls and clone size are those reported in that table. Of some 330,000 clones detected, about 92% appear once; the ten largest clones hold under 20%. From germline, CDR1 is MNHEY and CDR2 SMNVEV (reference sequence). The ends lost 2 bases at V and 7 bases at J; junction bases unmatched: 14. The CDR3 spans 16 residues.

This chain connects TRBV27 to TRBJ2-7; TRBD2 aligns across 7 bases. This sequence was found in a woman under 40 who had recovered from COVID-19. The source material was PBMCs or T cells enriched from blood (not recorded which). DNA of the CDR3: TGTGCCAGCAGTTTACTACTTGGGGGAGGGCCAAAAGAGCAGTACTTC. Translated, it gives CASSLLLGGGPKEQYF.